This is a list of T cell receptor beta chains from one sample in a study of blood T cells in healthy people across ages. TCRdb fed the 5' RACE reads into MiXCR, producing one record per CDR3 protein. Of 650,000 to 700,000 distinct CDR3 sequences in the sample, approximately 29% are singletons; the top ten hold about 16%. Material: blood. Every receptor here comes from a woman aged 80 or older in good health. Both conserved end residues are part of each CDR3. The D gene is left open where the match is weak. Clone size is stated in some rows and not others, as once, few, many or a class when expanded.

TRBJ1-1	many	TRBV20-1	TRBD1	CSAPGGGSDAFF	TGCAGTGCCCCAGGGGGCGGGTCGGATGCTTTCTTT
TRBJ1-1	NA	TRBV20-1	TRBD1	CSARGDRGARVTEAFF	TGCAGTGCTAGAGGGGACAGGGGCGCGAGGGTCACTGAAGCTTTCTTT
TRBJ2-7	NA	TRBV4-3	NA	CASSQGEGFSREQYF	TGCGCCAGCAGCCAAGGAGAAGGCTTTTCACGCGAGCAGTACTTC
TRBJ2-4	NA	TRBV20-1	NA	CSARHPIGGGAKNIQYF	TGCAGTGCTAGACATCCAATCGGGGGAGGCGCCAAAAACATTCAGTACTTC
TRBJ2-1	many	TRBV5-4	TRBD2	CASSLSGGAHNEQFF	TGTGCCAGCAGCCTTAGCGGGGGGGCCCACAATGAGCAGTTCTTC
TRBJ2-7	NA	TRBV11-1	NA	CASSLLTGLEAYEQYF	TGTGCCAGCAGCCTACTTACGGGACTGGAGGCCTACGAGCAGTACTTC
TRBJ1-1	many	TRBV5-1	TRBD1	CASSLSGGNTEAFF	TGCGCCAGCAGCTTGTCAGGGGGGAACACTGAAGCTTTCTTT
TRBJ2-6	many	TRBV29-1	NA	CSVYISGANVLTF	TGCAGCGTATATATCTCTGGGGCCAACGTCCTGACTTTC
TRBJ2-7	NA	TRBV29-1	NA	CSGASPVTSEQYF	TGCAGCGGAGCCAGTCCAGTGACTTCCGAGCAGTACTTC
TRBJ2-5	many	TRBV6-1	NA	CASSEGVPGVEYF	TGTGCCAGCAGTGAAGGAGTTCCAGGGGTCGAGTACTTC
TRBJ2-4	NA	TRBV5-1	NA	CAGSLERMYQEAQYF	TGCGCCGGCAGCCTAGAGCGGATGTACCAAGAGGCCCAGTACTTC
TRBJ2-7	once	TRBV6-1	TRBD2	CASSGILAGGFYEQYF	TGTGCCAGCAGTGGGATACTAGCGGGAGGGTTCTACGAGCAGTACTTC
TRBJ1-1	NA	TRBV20-1	NA	CSASATMNTEAFF	TGCAGTGCTTCAGCGACAATGAACACTGAAGCTTTCTTT
TRBJ1-5	NA	TRBV6-2/TRBV6-3	NA	CASSDPASQPQHF	TGTGCCAGCAGTGACCCGGCTAGCCAGCCCCAGCATTTT
TRBJ2-2	many	TRBV20-1	NA	CSAIVGATDTGELFF	TGCAGTGCTATCGTGGGGGCGACGGACACCGGGGAGCTGTTTTTT
TRBJ1-5	NA	TRBV28	TRBD1	CASSLWDRGNQPQHF	TGTGCCAGCAGTTTATGGGACAGGGGCAATCAGCCCCAGCATTTT
TRBJ1-2	NA	TRBV20-1	NA	CSAGSGYSYTF	TGCAGTGCTGGCTCGGGGTATAGCTACACCTTC
TRBJ2-7	many	TRBV29-1	TRBD2	CSVEASGGPREQYF	TGCAGCGTTGAGGCTAGCGGGGGCCCCAGGGAGCAGTACTTC
TRBJ2-7	many	TRBV7-8	TRBD2	CASSFEVRGERRYEQYF	TGTGCCAGCAGCTTCGAGGTGCGGGGGGAAAGACGCTACGAGCAGTACTTC
TRBJ1-1	many	TRBV20-1	NA	CSARRGVSTEAFF	TGCAGTGCTAGACGGGGGGTCAGCACTGAAGCTTTCTTT
TRBJ2-6	many	TRBV30	NA	CAWTNVEDSGANVLTF	TGTGCCTGGACTAATGTAGAGGACTCTGGGGCCAACGTCCTGACTTTC
TRBJ1-2	few	TRBV21-1	NA	CASSKGNGGHYGYTF	TGTGCCAGCAGCAAAGGTAACGGTGGACACTATGGCTACACCTTC
TRBJ2-1	NA	TRBV5-1	TRBD1	CASSLGQAGNEQFF	TGCGCCAGCAGCTTAGGACAGGCCGGGAATGAGCAGTTCTTC
TRBJ2-7	once	TRBV12-3/TRBV12-4	NA	CASSELRSSNEQYF	TGTGCCAGCAGTGAACTAAGGTCCTCCAATGAGCAGTACTTC
TRBJ1-4	NA	TRBV19	NA	CASSLETSKDEKLFF	TGTGCCAGTAGTCTCGAGACATCCAAGGATGAAAAACTGTTTTTT
TRBJ2-2	many	TRBV5-1	NA	CASSYGGNTGELFF	TGCGCCAGCAGCTATGGGGGAAACACCGGGGAGCTGTTTTTT
TRBJ2-5	many	TRBV6-2/TRBV6-3	NA	CASSYSKGTQYF	TGTGCCAGCAGTTACTCGAAGGGGACCCAGTACTTC
TRBJ2-5	NA	TRBV20-1	NA	CSANAEKKETQYF	TGCAGTGCCAACGCAGAGAAGAAAGAGACCCAGTACTTC
TRBJ1-5	NA	TRBV5-1	NA	CASSLEGLSHQPQHF	TGCGCCAGCAGCTTGGAGGGCCTGTCCCACCAGCCCCAGCATTTT
TRBJ2-1	many	TRBV15	NA	CATSRDLGGNNEQFF	TGTGCCACCAGCAGAGATCTTGGTGGGAACAATGAGCAGTTCTTC
TRBJ2-1	many	TRBV7-3	TRBD1	CASSWDRAAVYNEQFF	TGTGCCAGCAGCTGGGACAGGGCGGCGGTATACAATGAGCAGTTCTTC
TRBJ2-3	many	TRBV11-2	NA	CASRLEPPSTDTQYF	TGTGCCAGCAGACTCGAACCACCTAGCACAGATACGCAGTATTTT
TRBJ1-2	NA	TRBV6-5	NA	CAGSYSNSKGVGYGYTF	TGTGCCGGCAGTTACTCGAATTCGAAGGGGGTCGGCTATGGCTACACCTTC
TRBJ2-1	many	TRBV5-1	TRBD2	CASSLVAGGNLYNEQFF	TGCGCCAGCAGCTTGGTGGCGGGGGGGAACCTATACAATGAGCAGTTCTTC
TRBJ1-1	NA	TRBV27	TRBD1	CASSLRHRPGQGLAGNTEAFF	TGTGCCAGCAGCTTAAGGCACCGTCCTGGACAGGGGTTGGCGGGGAACACTGAAGCTTTCTTT
TRBJ2-1	NA	TRBV5-1	TRBD2	CASSLRTSGGPPFNEQFF	TGCGCCAGCAGCCTTCGGACTAGCGGGGGGCCGCCCTTCAATGAGCAGTTCTTC
TRBJ1-2	many	TRBV6-2/TRBV6-3	TRBD1	CASSLRTGYYGYTF	TGTGCCAGCAGTCTTAGGACAGGGTACTATGGCTACACCTTC
TRBJ2-1	NA	TRBV7-3	NA	CASSLNYGDNEQFF	TGTGCCAGCAGCTTGAATTACGGCGACAATGAGCAGTTCTTC
TRBJ1-2	NA	TRBV6-6	NA	CASSYSGLGSGYGYTF	TGTGCCAGCAGTTACTCGGGACTGGGGTCGGGGTATGGCTACACCTTC
TRBJ1-6	NA	TRBV30	NA	CAWSVRGGQGPLHF	TGTGCCTGGAGTGTACGAGGGGGGCAGGGACCCCTCCACTTT
TRBJ2-7	many	TRBV5-4	NA	CASSLSRSYEQYF	TGTGCCAGCAGCTTAAGCCGATCCTACGAGCAGTACTTC
TRBJ1-5	NA	TRBV20-1	TRBD1	CSARDWTGDQPQHF	TGCAGTGCTAGAGATTGGACAGGGGATCAGCCCCAGCATTTT
TRBJ1-1	few	TRBV20-1	TRBD1	CSARDLTGGFTEAFF	TGCAGTGCTAGAGATCTGACAGGGGGTTTCACTGAAGCTTTCTTT
TRBJ1-4	NA	TRBV9	TRBD1	CASSVAGTGVEKLFF	TGTGCCAGCAGCGTAGCAGGGACAGGGGTTGAAAAACTGTTTTTT
TRBJ1-1	few	TRBV6-2/TRBV6-3	NA	CASSYSIGGSGTEAFF	TGTGCCAGCAGTTACTCGATTGGGGGCTCAGGGACTGAAGCTTTCTTT
TRBJ2-3	many	TRBV10-3	NA	CAISLGTPSDTQYF	TGTGCCATCAGCCTAGGGACTCCTTCAGATACGCAGTATTTT
TRBJ2-7	few	TRBV7-2	TRBD2	CASSLRDYPYEQYF	TGTGCCAGCAGCCTCCGGGACTACCCCTACGAGCAGTACTTC
TRBJ2-4	NA	TRBV15	NA	CATRPGGSKNIQYF	TGTGCCACCAGGCCAGGGGGGTCCAAAAACATTCAGTACTTC
TRBJ2-7	many	TRBV5-1	NA	CASSLEPASYEQYF	TGCGCCAGCAGCTTGGAGCCCGCTTCATACGAGCAGTACTTC
TRBJ2-7	NA	TRBV4-2	NA	CASSLSGAASSYEQYF	TGTGCCAGCAGCCTGTCCGGGGCAGCGTCCTCCTACGAGCAGTACTTC
TRBJ2-7	NA	TRBV12-3/TRBV12-4	NA	CASSSSTYYEQYF	TGTGCCAGCAGTTCCTCCACTTACTACGAGCAGTACTTC
TRBJ2-5	NA	TRBV6-5	TRBD2	CASSYSRLAGEAPQETQYF	TGTGCCAGCAGTTACTCACGACTAGCGGGGGAAGCCCCCCAAGAGACCCAGTACTTC
TRBJ2-1	NA	TRBV14	NA	CASSQSLRLRNEQFF	TGTGCCAGCAGCCAGAGTCTCCGGCTACGCAATGAGCAGTTCTTC
TRBJ2-7	many	TRBV11-2	NA	CASSSPGAIPSYEQYF	TGTGCCAGCAGCTCCCCGGGGGCCATCCCCTCCTACGAGCAGTACTTC